These 13 T cell receptor beta chains were all obtained from the same sample, sequenced in a study of CD8+CD57+ T cells in acquired aplastic anemia. Patients chosen for sequencing had CD8+CD57+ cells that had expanded, as shown by flow cytometry. Genomic DNA served as template for TCR beta VDJ and CDR3 profiling. TCRdb re-analysed the reads in MiXCR, keeping a single row per CDR3 protein. In the table there are more than 150,000 distinct CDR3 sequences, 48% of which are singletons. The sample consisted of sorted CD4+, CD8+, or CD8+CD57+ T cells (not recorded which) from PBMCs. The receptors shown here come from a human donor with aplastic anemia.

V and J are TRBV2 and TRBJ2-3, with D perhaps TRBD1 or TRBD2 (5 bases each). This CDR3 region has 14 residues. Germline V lookup: CDR1 SNHLY, CDR2 FYNNEI. V shed 2 bases and J shed 8 bases, with 14 bases lying between them. The CDR3 DNA reads TGTGCCAGCAGTGAATCCCCCCGTGGGACTACGCAGTATTTT. Protein product: CASSESPRGTTQYF.

The chain recombines TRBV11-2 with TRBJ2-1; 8 bases map to TRBD2. The J segment lost 4 bases and the V segment lost 5 bases, leaving 13 bases of the junction unmatched. The CDR3 extends over 17 amino acids. Germline CDR1 reads SGHAT; CDR2 reads FQNNGV. The CDR3 DNA reads as TGTGCCAGCAGCCCAGATCGGGGAGCGGGGGTATACAATGAGCAGTTCTTC. This translates into CASSPDRGAGVYNEQFF.

The sample holds many counts of this clonotype. This chain links TRBV29-1 with TRBJ2-7; D is possibly TRBD1 (6 bases). Between the trimmed V and J ends, which lost 4 bases and 1 base, there was a span of 14 bases. The CDR3 has 14 residues. CDR1 and CDR2 from the germline V gene are SQVTM and ANQGSEA. This CDR3 reads CSVVVFGQSYEQYF. CDR3 coding DNA: TGCAGCGTTGTGGTTTTCGGACAGTCCTACGAGCAGTACTTC.

V and J are TRBV24-1 and TRBJ2-1; D might be TRBD2 (6 bases). Trimming took off 3 bases at V and 6 bases at J, with 8 bases between the two ends. CDR1 is KGHDR, CDR2 SFDVKD, per germline. The CDR3 is 13 amino acids. The CDR3 DNA sequence: TGTGCCACCAGTGATGGGACTTTCAATGAGCAGTTCTTC. It is translated as CATSDGTFNEQFF.

The table lists this clonotype with a few counts. V is TRBV19 and J is TRBJ2-2, with a tentative D call TRBD1 (6 bases). CDR3 length equals 16 residues. CDR1 and CDR2 from the germline V gene are LNHDA and SQIVND (reference sequence). Trimming left V 10 bases short and J 4 bases short, with 22 bases between. Here the CDR3 reads CATVRPQGRGTGELFF. In DNA form, the CDR3 reads TGTGCCACCGTCCGCCCCCAGGGGCGCGGCACCGGGGAGCTGTTTTTT.

This clonotype was seen repeatedly, ten times or more. The gene calls are TRBV19 and TRBJ1-5; maybe TRBD1 (6 bases). Germline assignment: CDR1 LNHDA and CDR2 SQIVND (reference sequence). Trimming cost V 3 bases and J 3 bases, with 12 bases left between them. This CDR3 is built from 15 residues. The CDR3 protein is CASSISGTPNQPQHF. The CDR3 DNA sequence: TGTGCCAGTAGTATCTCCGGGACACCCAATCAGCCCCAGCATTTT.

This clonotype was counted at least ten times. The V gene is TRBV20-1, the J gene TRBJ2-4, with D unclear. The CDR3 consists of 14 residues. V was pared by 3 bases and J by 7 bases, with 16 bases between. Germline CDR1 DFQATT, CDR2 SNEGSKA (reference sequence). The CDR3 nucleotides read TGCAGTGCTAGTGTTGATCACGTTTCGAACATTCAGTACTTC. Its translation: CSASVDHVSNIQYF.

The chain couples TRBV7-3 to TRBJ1-3; 10 bases align to TRBD1. CDR1 is SGHTA and CDR2 is FQGTGA in the germline V gene. This CDR3 spans 16 amino acids. V shed 0 bases, J shed 2 bases, and the junction held 1 base outside the gene matches. The CDR3 loop reads CASSLTGTGAGNTIYF. In nucleotides, the CDR3 is TGTGCCAGCAGCTTAACTGGGACAGGGGCTGGAAACACCATATATTTT. Looking up the rest from reference TRBV7-3 and TRBJ1-3 gives the full variable domain: GAGVSQTPSNKVTEKGKYVELRCDPISGHTALYWYRQSLGQGPEFLIYFQGTGAADDSGLPNDRFFAVRPEGSVSTLKIQRTERGDSAVYLCASSLTGTGAGNTIYFGEGSWLTVV.

This clonotype was seen only a few times. The genes are TRBV4-2 and TRBJ1-3; TRBD1 might be the D (6 bases). Germline V lookup: CDR1 LGHNA, CDR2 YNFKEQ. V shed 4 bases and J shed 4 bases, with 17 bases lying between them. The CDR3 length is 16 residues. The CDR3: CASSLSVGGAGNTIYF. CDR3 sequence (DNA): TGTGCCAGCAGCCTCTCCGTTGGGGGCGCGGGAAACACCATATATTTT.

This clonotype was seen a few times. V is TRBV5-1 and J is TRBJ2-4; tentatively, D is TRBD2 (7 bases). V was trimmed by 0 bases and J by 2 bases, leaving 15 bases between them. Germline V gene sequence: CDR1 SGHRS, CDR2 YFSETQ. The CDR3 spans 17 residues. Here the CDR3 DNA reads TGCGCCAGCAGCTTGGTGGCGGGGGCCGGGTCCAAAAACATTCAGTACTTC. It translates to CASSLVAGAGSKNIQYF.

This clonotype was found many times. V and J are TRBV7-2 and TRBJ2-3, with no clear D. There are 13 residues in the CDR3. Germline assignment: CDR1 SGHTA and CDR2 FQGNSA. Trimming left V 3 bases short and J 2 bases short, with 6 bases between. The CDR3 spells CASSFGPTDTQYF. The CDR3 region has the DNA TGTGCCAGCAGCTTCGGTCCCACAGATACGCAGTATTTT. The full variable domain, its missing parts supplied by reference TRBV7-2 and TRBJ2-3, is GAGVSQSPSNKVTEKGKDVELRCDPISGHTALYWYRQSLGQGLEFLIYFQGNSAPDKSGLPSDRFSAERTGGSVSTLTIQRTQQEDSAVYLCASSFGPTDTQYFGPGTRLTVL.

The sample holds many counts of this clonotype. CDR3 loop: CNEGQRHTEAFF. CDR3 nucleotide sequence: TGCAATGAGGGACAGAGACACACTGAAGCTTTCTTT. The chain carries TRBV20-1 and TRBJ1-1; the match to TRBD1 covers 7 bases. The CDR3 is 12 residues long. Germline V lookup: CDR1 DFQATT, CDR2 SNEGSKA (reference sequence).

V gene TRBV29-1 combines with J gene TRBJ2-7; TRBD1 matches at 7 bases. Germline V gene lookup returns CDR1 SQVTM and CDR2 ANQGSEA. After removal of 1 base from V and 2 bases from J, the junction contained 8 bases not matched to a gene. The CDR3 contains 15 residues. DNA for the CDR3: TGCAGCGTTGAAGTGATGGGGGACAGAGCCTACGAGCAGTACTTC. Translating it yields CSVEVMGDRAYEQYF.